One T cell receptor (beta chain) is described in this entry. The target antigen is unknown. The sample is drawn from a study of graft-versus-host responses after intestinal transplantation. Study summary: Multivisceral, liver-intestinal, or isolated intestinal transplants were performed in recipients. Uniformly, recipients were administered anti-thymocyte globulin induction with subsequent tacrolimus and steroids for two to three years.

CDR1 MNHEY and CDR2 SMNVEV come from the germline V gene (reference sequence). This CDR3 comprises 13 residues. With 5 bases removed from V and 4 bases from J, the gap between germline ends came to 10 bases. The table came from immunoSEQ multiplex PCR; TCRdb's copy has only in-frame clones and leaves some out. This table has 98,000 or so clones, 87% appearing once. This TCR derives from a human donor who received an intestinal transplant. V is TRBV27 and J is TRBJ2-3, with no clear D. Sequencing used unstimulated CD4+ T cells sorted from spleen or lymph node cells, obtained before intestinal transplant. CDR3 sequence: CASSPPSPDTQYF. The CDR3 DNA sequence: TGTGCCAGCAGTCCCCCGAGTCCAGATACGCAGTATTTT.